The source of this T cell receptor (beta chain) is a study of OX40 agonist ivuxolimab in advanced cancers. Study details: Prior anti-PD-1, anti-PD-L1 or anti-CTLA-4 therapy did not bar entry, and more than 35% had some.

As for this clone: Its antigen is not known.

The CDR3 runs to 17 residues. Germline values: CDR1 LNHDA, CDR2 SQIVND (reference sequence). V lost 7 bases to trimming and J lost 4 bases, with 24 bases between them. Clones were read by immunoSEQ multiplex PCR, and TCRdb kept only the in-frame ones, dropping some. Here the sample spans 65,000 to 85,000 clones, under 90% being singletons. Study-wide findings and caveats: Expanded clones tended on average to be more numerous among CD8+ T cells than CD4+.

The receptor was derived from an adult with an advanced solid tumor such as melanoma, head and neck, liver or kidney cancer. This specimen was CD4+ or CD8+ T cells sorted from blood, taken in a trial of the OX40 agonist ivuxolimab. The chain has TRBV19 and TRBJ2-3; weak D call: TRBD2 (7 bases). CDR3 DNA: TGTGCCAGTATTAGGGGGGGAGACAGTAGGCACGCAGATACGCAGTATTTT. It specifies CASIRGGDSRHADTQYF.